The text below deals with one T cell receptor (beta chain). The antigen is undetermined. Here immunoSEQ multiplex PCR was the method, and the copy in TCRdb shows in-frame clones only, minus some. The data contain about 73,000 clones, about 87% of them seen just once; the ten biggest clones take up roughly 9.8%. Between the trimmed V and J ends, which lost 2 bases and 2 bases, there was a span of 5 bases. CDR1 is MNHEY, CDR2 SVGAGI, per germline. CDR3 length: 13 residues. These data originate in a study of OX40 agonist ivuxolimab in advanced cancers. Study-level background: Of the participants, around 39% had some prior anti-PD-1, anti-PD-L1 or anti-CTLA-4 therapy, which was allowed.

Findings of the study overall: Some of the lowest clonal expansion was seen in partial responders at 0.1-3.0 mg/kg. The mean number of expanded clones was higher in CD8+ T cells than in CD4+. Both CD4+ and CD8+ T cell populations in blood had undergone clonal expansion by week 6 at 0.1 to 3.0 mg/kg.

The chain recombines TRBV6-5 with TRBJ2-3, with unresolved D. Here the sequenced sample was CD4+ or CD8+ T cells sorted from blood, taken in a trial of the OX40 agonist ivuxolimab. This sequence originates from an adult with an advanced solid tumor such as melanoma, head and neck, liver or kidney cancer. In DNA, the CDR3 is TGTGCCAGCAGTTACCCGGACACAGATACGCAGTATTTT. It translates to CASSYPDTDTQYF.